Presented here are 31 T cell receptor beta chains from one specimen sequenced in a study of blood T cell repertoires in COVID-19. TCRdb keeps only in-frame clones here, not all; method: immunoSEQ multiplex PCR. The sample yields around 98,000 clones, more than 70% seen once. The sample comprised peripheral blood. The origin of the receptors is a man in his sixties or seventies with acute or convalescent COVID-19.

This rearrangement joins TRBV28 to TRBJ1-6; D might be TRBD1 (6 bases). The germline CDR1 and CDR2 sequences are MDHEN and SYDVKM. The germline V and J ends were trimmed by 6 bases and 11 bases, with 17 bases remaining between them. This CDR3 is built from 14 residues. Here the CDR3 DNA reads TGTGCCAGCAGCCCGCCCCTCCAGGGGACACCCCTCCACTTT. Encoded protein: CASSPPLQGTPLHF.

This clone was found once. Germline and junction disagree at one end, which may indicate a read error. The CDR3 here is CASSTLAGKFNGELFF. CDR3 bases: TGTGCTAGCAGTACTCTAGCGGGAAAATTCAACGGGGAGCTGTTTTTT. The rearrangement links TRBV7-7 to TRBJ2-2, with TRBD2 matching 9 bases. This CDR3 region has 16 residues. Germline loops: CDR1 SSHAT, CDR2 FNYEAQ (reference sequence).

Here the CDR3 reads CASSLVIGSSGANVLTF. The CDR3 nucleotides read TGTGCCAGCAGCTTAGTAATAGGGAGCTCTGGGGCCAACGTCCTGACTTTC. The chain recombines TRBV7-2 with TRBJ2-6; a possible D gene is TRBD2 (5 bases). The CDR3 is made up of 17 amino acids. Germline-derived CDR1 and CDR2 are SGHTA and FQGNSA. Trimming stripped 1 base from V and 0 bases from J, with 10 bases between.

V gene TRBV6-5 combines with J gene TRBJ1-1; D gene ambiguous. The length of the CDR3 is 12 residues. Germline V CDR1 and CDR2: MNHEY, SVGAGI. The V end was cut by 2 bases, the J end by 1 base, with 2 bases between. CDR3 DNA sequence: TGTGCCAGCAGTTACCGGAACACTGAAGCTTTCTTT. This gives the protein CASSYRNTEAFF.

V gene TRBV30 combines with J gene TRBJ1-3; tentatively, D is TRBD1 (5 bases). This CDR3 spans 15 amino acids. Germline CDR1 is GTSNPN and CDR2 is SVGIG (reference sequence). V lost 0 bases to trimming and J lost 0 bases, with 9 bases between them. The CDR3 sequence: CAWSVLRGSGNTIYF. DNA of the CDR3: TGTGCCTGGAGTGTACTAAGGGGCTCTGGAAACACCATATATTTT.

The CDR3 loop reads CASSITLLTPSTEQYF. The CDR3 DNA follows: TGTGCCAGTAGTATAACCCTACTTACGCCGTCCACCGAGCAGTACTTC. The chain is built from TRBV19 and TRBJ2-7; D unresolved. With 2 bases removed from V and 6 bases from J, the gap between germline ends came to 20 bases. The CDR3 has 16 amino acids. Germline assignment: CDR1 LNHDA and CDR2 SQIVND (reference sequence).

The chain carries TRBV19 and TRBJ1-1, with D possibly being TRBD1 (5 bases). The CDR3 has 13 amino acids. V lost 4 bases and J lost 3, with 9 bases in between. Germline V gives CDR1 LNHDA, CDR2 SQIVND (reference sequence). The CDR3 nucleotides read TGTGCCAGTAGTAGGGACTTAGACACTGAAGCTTTCTTT. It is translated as CASSRDLDTEAFF.

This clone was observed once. In DNA, the CDR3 is TGTGCCAGCAGTTCCTTTAATGAACAGTTCTATTCACCCCTCCACTTT. It codes for CASSSFNEQFYSPLHF. The chain is built from TRBV6-5 and TRBJ1-6; no clear D. The CDR3 totals 16 residues. The V end lost 4 bases, the J end lost 8 bases, and 18 bases lay between the germline ends. Germline values: CDR1 MNHEY, CDR2 SVGAGI.

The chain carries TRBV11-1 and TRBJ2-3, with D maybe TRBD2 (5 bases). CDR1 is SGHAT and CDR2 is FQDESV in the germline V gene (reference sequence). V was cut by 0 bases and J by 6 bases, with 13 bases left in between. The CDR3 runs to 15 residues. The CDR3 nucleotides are TGTGCCAGCAGCTTAGCGGGAGCCGGAGCGGATACGCAGTATTTT. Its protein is CASSLAGAGADTQYF.

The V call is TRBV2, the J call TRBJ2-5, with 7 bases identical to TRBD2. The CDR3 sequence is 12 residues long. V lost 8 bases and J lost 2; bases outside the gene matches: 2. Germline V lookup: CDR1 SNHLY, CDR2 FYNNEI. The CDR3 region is CASVAGQETQYF. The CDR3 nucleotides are TGTGCCAGCGTAGCGGGTCAAGAGACCCAGTACTTC.

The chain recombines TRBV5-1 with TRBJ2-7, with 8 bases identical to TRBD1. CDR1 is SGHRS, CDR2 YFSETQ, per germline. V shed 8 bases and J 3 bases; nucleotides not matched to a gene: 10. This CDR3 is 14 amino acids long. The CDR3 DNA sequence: TGCGCCAGTAGCACGGACAGGGATCACTACGAGCAGTACTTC. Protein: CASSTDRDHYEQYF.

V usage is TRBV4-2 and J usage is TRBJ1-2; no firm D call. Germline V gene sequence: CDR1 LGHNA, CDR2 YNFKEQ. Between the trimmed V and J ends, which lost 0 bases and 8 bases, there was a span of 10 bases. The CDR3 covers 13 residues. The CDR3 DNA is TGTGCCAGCAGCCAAGATAGAGCTGCCGGCTACACCTTC. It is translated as CASSQDRAAGYTF.

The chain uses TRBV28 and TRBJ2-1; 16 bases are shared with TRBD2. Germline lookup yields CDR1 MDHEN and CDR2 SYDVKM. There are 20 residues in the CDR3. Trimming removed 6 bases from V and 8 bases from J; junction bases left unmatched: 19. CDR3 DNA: TGTGCCAGCAGCTTTGCTGATGGGACTAGCGGGAGGGAGGGTGTCTATGAGCAGTTCTTC. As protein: CASSFADGTSGREGVYEQFF.

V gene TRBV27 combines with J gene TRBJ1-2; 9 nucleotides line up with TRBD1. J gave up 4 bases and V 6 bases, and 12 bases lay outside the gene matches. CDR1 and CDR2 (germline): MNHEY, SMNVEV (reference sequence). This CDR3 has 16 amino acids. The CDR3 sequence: CASSSPGQGRFYGYTF. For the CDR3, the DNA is TGTGCCAGCAGCAGTCCGGGACAGGGCCGGTTCTATGGCTACACCTTC.

CDR3 in amino acids: CARSSPNREIDQPQHF. In nucleotides, the CDR3 is TGTGCCAGAAGCTCCCCCAACAGGGAAATAGATCAGCCCCAGCATTTT. The chain couples TRBV5-3 to TRBJ1-5, with a weak D call TRBD1 (6 bases). Being an ORF, TRBV5-3 has a function that is uncertain. The CDR3 spans 16 residues. V was clipped by 3 bases and J by 5 bases, with 18 bases between them.

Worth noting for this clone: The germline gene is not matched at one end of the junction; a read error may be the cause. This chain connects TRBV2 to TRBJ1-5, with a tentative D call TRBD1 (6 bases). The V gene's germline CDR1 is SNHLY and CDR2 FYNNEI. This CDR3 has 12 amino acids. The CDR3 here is CASQSWGQPQNF. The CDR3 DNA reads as TGTGCCAGTCAAAGTTGGGGGCAGCCCCAGAATTTT.

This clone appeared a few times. The CDR3 loop reads CASSYRGAGNTEAFF. The DNA for the CDR3 is TGTGCCAGCAGTTATCGGGGGGCCGGTAACACTGAAGCTTTCTTT. The chain couples TRBV6-5 to TRBJ1-1, with a possible D match to TRBD1 (6 bases). CDR1 and CDR2 (germline): MNHEY, SVGAGI. This CDR3 is built from 15 residues. V shed 3 bases and J shed 2 bases, with 13 bases lying between them.

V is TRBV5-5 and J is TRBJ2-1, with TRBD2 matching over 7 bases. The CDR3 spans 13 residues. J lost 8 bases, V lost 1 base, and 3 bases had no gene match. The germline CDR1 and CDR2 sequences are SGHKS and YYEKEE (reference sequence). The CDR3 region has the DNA TGTGCCAGCAGCTTGAGGGCGGGAGATGAGCAGTTCTTC. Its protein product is CASSLRAGDEQFF.

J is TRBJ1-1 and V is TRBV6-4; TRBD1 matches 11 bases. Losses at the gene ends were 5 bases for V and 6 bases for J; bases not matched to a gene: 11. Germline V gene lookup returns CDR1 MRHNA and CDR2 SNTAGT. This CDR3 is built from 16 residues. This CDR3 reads CASSPRGDRGFAEAFF. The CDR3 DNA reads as TGTGCCAGCAGTCCAAGGGGGGACAGGGGGTTCGCTGAAGCTTTCTTT.

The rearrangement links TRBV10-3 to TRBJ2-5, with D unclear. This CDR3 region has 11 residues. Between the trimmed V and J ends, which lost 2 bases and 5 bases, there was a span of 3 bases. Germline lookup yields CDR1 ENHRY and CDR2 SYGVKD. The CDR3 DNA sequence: TGTGCCATCAGTGAGGCGGAGACCCAGTACTTC. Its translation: CAISEAETQYF.

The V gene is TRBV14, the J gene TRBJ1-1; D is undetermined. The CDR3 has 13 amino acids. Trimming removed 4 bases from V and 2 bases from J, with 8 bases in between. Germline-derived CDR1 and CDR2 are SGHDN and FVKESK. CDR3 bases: TGTGCCAGCAGCCCCCAGGTCAACACTGAAGCTTTCTTT. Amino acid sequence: CASSPQVNTEAFF.

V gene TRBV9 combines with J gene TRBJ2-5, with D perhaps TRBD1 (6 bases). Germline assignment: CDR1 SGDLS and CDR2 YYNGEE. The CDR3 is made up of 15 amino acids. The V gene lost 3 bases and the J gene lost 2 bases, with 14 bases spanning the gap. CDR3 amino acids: CASSASTGLQETQYF. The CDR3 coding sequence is TGTGCCAGCAGCGCTTCGACAGGCCTTCAAGAGACCCAGTACTTC.

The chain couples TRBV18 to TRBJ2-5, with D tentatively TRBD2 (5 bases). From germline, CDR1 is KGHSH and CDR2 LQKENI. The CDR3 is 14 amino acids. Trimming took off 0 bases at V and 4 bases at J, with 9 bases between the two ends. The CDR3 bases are TGTGCCAGCTCACCACCGGAGGTGGTAGAGACCCAGTACTTC. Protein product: CASSPPEVVETQYF.

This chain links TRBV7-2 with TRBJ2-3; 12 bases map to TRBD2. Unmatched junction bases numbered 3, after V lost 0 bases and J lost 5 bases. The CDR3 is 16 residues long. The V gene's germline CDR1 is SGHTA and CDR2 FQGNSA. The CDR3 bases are TGTGCCAGCAGCTTAGCTCTAGCGGGAGGGCGAGATACGCAGTATTTT. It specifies CASSLALAGGRDTQYF. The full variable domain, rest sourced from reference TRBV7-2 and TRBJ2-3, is GAGVSQSPSNKVTEKGKDVELRCDPISGHTALYWYRQSLGQGLEFLIYFQGNSAPDKSGLPSDRFSAERTGGSVSTLTIQRTQQEDSAVYLCASSLALAGGRDTQYFGPGTRLTVL.

CDR3 in amino acids: CASSLRVTYEQYF. The CDR3, as DNA: TGTGCCAGCAGCTTAAGAGTCACCTACGAGCAGTACTTC. The gene calls are TRBV3-1 (or the pseudogene TRBV3-2) and TRBJ2-7; D uncertain. The CDR3 spans 13 residues. Germline CDR1 LGHDT, CDR2 YNNKEL (reference sequence). V gave up 5 bases and J gave up 2 bases, with 10 bases separating them.

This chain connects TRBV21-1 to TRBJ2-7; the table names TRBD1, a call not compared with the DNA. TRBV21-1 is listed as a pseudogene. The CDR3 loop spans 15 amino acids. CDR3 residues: CASRKGGTGAHEQYF. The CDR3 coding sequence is TGTGCCAGCAGGAAGGGGGGGACAGGGGCGCACGAGCAGTACTTC.

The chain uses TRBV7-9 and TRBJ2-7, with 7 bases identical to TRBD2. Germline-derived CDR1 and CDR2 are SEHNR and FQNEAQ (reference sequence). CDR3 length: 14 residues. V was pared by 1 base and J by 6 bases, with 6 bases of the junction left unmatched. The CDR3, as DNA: TGTGCCAGCAGCTTAGTGCGGGAGAGCTCCGAGCAGTACTTC. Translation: CASSLVRESSEQYF.

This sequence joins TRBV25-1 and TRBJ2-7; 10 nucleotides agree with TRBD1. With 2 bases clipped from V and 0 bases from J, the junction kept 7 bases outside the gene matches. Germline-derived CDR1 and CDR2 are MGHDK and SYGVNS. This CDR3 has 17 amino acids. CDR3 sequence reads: CASSEIRGTGVSYEQYF. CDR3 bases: TGTGCCAGCAGTGAAATTAGGGGGACAGGGGTCTCCTACGAGCAGTACTTC.

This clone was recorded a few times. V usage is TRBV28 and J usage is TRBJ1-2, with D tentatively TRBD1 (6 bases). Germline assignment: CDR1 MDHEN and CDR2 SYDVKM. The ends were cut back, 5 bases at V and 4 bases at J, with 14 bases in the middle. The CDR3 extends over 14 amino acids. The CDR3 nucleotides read TGTGCCAGCAGTCTCCCGACAGGCCCCTATGGCTACACCTTC. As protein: CASSLPTGPYGYTF.

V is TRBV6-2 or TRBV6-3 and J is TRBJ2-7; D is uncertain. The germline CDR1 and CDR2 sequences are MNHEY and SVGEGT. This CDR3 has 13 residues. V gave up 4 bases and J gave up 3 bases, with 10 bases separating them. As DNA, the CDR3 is TGTGCCAGCAGTTGGGTTTCGGGCTACGAGCAGTACTTC. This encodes CASSWVSGYEQYF.

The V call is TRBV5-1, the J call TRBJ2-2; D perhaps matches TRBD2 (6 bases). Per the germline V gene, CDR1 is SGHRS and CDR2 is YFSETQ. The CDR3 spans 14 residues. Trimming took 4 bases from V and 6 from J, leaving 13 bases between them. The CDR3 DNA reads TGCGCCAGCAGCGGACTACAGGTGGCCGGGGAGCTGTTTTTT. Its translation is CASSGLQVAGELFF.